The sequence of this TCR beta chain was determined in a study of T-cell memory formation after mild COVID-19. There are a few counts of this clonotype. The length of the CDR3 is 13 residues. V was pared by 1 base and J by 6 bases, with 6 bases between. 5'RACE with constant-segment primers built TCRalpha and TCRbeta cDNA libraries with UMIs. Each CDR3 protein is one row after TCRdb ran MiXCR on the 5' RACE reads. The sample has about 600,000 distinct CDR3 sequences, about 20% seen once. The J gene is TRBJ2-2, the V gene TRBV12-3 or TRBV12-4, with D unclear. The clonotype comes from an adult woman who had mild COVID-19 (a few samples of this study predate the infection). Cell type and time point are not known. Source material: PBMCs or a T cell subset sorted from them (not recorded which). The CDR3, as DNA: TGTGCCAGCAGTTTAGGGGCCCCCGGGGAGCTGTTTTTT. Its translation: CASSLGAPGELFF.